The T cell receptor (beta chain) under discussion was sequenced for a study of Graves' ophthalmopathy and Graves' hyperthyroidism. A roughly 9.7 ml volume of fresh peripheral blood provided the PBMCs. This CDR3 spans 16 amino acids. The trim removed 6 bases at V and 3 bases at J, leaving 9 bases unmatched. This clonotype was seen at least ten times. Its antigen is still unknown. The study's findings and limits: It was with approximately 70% sensitivity and almost 75% specificity that the model predicted ophthalmopathy progression. A roughly 80% specificity and 85% to 90% sensitivity were achieved by a 13-signature model that separated ophthalmopathy from stable hyperthyroidism.

TCR beta CDR3 regions were amplified from RNA transcripts. Amplification began with first-round RT-PCR using HTBI primers, then second-round multiplex PCR was performed. TCRdb reprocessed the multiplex PCR reads with MiXCR, giving one entry per CDR3 protein. Of 300,000 to 400,000 distinct CDR3 sequences listed, around a sixth are singletons. V usage is TRBV12-3 or TRBV12-4 and J usage is TRBJ1-5; TRBD1 aligns across 9 bases. This receptor was obtained from an adult man with Graves' ophthalmopathy. Sequencing was carried out using peripheral blood. CDR3 sequence: CASSLGQGRVNQPQHF. Here the CDR3 DNA reads TGTGCCAGCAGCTTGGGACAGGGAAGAGTCAATCAGCCCCAGCATTTT.